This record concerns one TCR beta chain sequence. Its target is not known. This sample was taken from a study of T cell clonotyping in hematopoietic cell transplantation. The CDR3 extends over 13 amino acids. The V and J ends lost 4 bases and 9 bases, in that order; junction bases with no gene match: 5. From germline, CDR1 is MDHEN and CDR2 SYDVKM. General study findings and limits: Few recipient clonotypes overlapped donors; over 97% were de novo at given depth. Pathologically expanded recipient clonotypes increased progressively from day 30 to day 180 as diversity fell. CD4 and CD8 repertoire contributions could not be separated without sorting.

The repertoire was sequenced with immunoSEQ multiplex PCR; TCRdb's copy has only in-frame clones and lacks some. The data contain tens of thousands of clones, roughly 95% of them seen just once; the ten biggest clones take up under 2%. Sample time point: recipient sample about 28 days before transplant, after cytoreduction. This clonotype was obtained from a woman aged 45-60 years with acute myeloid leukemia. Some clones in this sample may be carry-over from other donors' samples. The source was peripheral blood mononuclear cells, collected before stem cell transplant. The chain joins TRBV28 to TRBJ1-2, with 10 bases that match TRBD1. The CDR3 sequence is CASSSGTGARYTF. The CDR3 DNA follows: TGTGCCAGCAGTTCCGGGACAGGGGCTCGCTACACCTTC.